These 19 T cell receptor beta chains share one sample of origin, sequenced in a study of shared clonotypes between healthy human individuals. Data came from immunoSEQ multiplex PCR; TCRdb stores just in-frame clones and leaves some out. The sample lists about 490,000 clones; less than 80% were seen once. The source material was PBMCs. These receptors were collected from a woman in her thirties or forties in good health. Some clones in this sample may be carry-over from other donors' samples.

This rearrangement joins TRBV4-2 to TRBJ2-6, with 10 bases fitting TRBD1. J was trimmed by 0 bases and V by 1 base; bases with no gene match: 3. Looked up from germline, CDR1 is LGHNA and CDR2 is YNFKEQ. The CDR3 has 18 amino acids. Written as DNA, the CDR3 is TGTGCCAGCAGCCAAGGACAGGGGGCTCCCTCTGGGGCCAACGTCCTGACTTTC. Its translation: CASSQGQGAPSGANVLTF.

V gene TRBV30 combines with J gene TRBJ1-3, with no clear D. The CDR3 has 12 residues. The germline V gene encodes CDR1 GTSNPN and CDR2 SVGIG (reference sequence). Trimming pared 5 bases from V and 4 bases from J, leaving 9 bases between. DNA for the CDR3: TGTGCCTGGGGTCGCTTGGGAAACACCATATATTTT. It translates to CAWGRLGNTIYF.

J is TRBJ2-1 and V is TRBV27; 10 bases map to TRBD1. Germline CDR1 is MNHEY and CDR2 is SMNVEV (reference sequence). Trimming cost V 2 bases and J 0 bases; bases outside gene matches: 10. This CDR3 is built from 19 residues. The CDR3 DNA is TGTGCCAGCAGTTTACGAGGACAGGGGGTTCCCAGCTCCTACAATGAGCAGTTCTTC. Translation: CASSLRGQGVPSSYNEQFF.

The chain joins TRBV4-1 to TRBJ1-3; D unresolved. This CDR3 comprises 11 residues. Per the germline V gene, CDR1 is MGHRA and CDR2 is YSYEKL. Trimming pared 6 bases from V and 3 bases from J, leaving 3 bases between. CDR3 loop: CASRSGNTIYF. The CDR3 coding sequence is TGCGCCAGCAGGAGTGGAAACACCATATATTTT.

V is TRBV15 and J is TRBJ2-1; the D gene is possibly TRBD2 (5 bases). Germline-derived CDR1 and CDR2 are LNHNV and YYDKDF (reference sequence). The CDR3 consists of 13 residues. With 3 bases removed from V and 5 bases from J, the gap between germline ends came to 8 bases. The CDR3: CATSRDFNNEQFF. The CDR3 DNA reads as TGTGCCACCAGCAGGGACTTCAACAATGAGCAGTTCTTC.

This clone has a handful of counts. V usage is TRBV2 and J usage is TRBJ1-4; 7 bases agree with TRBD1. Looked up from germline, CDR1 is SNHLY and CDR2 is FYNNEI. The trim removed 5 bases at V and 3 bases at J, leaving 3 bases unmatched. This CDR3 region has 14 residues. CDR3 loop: CASSSQGSNEKLFF. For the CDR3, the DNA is TGTGCCAGCAGTTCACAGGGGTCTAATGAAAAACTGTTTTTT.

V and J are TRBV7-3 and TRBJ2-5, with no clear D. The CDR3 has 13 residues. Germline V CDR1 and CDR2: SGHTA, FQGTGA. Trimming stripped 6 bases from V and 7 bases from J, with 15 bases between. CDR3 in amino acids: CASSSTSLGTQYF. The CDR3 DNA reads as TGTGCCAGCAGTTCGACATCACTGGGGACCCAGTACTTC.

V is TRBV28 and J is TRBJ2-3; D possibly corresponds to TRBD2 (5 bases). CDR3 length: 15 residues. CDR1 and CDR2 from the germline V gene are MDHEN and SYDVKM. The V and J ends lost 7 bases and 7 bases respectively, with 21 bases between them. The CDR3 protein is CASNPGIPVTNTQYF. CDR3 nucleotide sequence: TGTGCCAGCAATCCCGGGATCCCGGTGACAAATACGCAGTATTTT.

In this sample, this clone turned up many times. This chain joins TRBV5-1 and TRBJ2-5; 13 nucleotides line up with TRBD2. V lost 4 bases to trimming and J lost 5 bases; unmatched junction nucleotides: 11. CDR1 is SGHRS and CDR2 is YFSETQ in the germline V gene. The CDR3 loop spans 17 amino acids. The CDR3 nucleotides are TGCGCCAGCAGCCCGCGACCGGGACTAGCGGGAACGGAGACCCAGTACTTC. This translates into CASSPRPGLAGTETQYF.

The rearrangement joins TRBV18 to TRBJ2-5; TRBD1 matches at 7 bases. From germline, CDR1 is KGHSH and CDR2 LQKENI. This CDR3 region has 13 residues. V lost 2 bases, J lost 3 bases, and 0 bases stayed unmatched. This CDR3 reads CASSPGTEETQYF. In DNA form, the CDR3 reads TGTGCCAGCTCACCAGGGACAGAAGAGACCCAGTACTTC. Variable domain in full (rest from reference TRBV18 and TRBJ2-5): NAGVMQNPRHLVRRRGQEARLRCSPMKGHSHVYWYRQLPEEGLKFMVYLQKENIIDESGMPKERFSAEFPKEGPSILRIQQVVRGDSAAYFCASSPGTEETQYFGPGTRLLVL.

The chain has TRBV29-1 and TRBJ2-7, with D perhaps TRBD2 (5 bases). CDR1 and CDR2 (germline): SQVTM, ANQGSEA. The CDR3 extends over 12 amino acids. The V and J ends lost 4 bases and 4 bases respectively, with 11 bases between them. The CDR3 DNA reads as TGCAGCGTTGCCAGCGGAAATTACGAGCAGTACTTC. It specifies CSVASGNYEQYF.

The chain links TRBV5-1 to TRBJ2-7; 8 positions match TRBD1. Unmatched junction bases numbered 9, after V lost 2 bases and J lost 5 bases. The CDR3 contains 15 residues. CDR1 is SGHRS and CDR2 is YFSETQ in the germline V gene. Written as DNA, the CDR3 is TGCGCCAGCAGCTTCCTGAGGACAGGGACCAACGAGCAGTACTTC. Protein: CASSFLRTGTNEQYF.

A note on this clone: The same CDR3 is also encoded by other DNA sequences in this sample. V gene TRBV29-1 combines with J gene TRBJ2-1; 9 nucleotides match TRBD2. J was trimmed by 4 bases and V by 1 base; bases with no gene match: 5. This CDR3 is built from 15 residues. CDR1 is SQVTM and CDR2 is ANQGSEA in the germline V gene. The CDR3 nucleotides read TGCAGCGTTGAAGTGCTAGCGGGATTGTACAATGAGCAGTTCTTC. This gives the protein CSVEVLAGLYNEQFF.

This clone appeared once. The CDR3 region is CASSVVEQNGNEQFF. CDR3 bases: TGTGCCAGCAGCGTAGTGGAGCAGAATGGCAATGAGCAGTTCTTC. The chain is built from TRBV9 and TRBJ2-1; D gene uncertain. The CDR3 has 15 residues. Germline lookup yields CDR1 SGDLS and CDR2 YYNGEE. The V end was cut by 0 bases, the J end by 6 bases, with 13 bases between.

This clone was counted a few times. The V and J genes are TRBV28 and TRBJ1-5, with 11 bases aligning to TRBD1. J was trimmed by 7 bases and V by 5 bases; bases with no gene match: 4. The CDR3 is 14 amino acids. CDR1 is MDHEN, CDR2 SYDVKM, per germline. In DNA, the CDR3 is TGTGCCAGCAGTCGGGACAGGGGGTACCAGCCCCAGCATTTT. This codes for CASSRDRGYQPQHF.

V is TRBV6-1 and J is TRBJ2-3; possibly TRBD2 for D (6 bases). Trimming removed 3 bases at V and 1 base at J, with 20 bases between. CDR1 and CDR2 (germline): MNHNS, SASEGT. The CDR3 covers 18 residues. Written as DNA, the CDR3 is TGTGCCAGCAGTGACGTGGCGGGATTGAGGAGAGGCACAGATACGCAGTATTTT. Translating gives CASSDVAGLRRGTDTQYF.

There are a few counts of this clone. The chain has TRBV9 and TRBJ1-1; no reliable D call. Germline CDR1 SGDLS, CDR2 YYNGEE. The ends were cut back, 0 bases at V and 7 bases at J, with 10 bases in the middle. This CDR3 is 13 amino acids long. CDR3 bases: TGTGCCAGCAGCGTAGTGACAACCGGTGAAGCTTTCTTT. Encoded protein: CASSVVTTGEAFF.

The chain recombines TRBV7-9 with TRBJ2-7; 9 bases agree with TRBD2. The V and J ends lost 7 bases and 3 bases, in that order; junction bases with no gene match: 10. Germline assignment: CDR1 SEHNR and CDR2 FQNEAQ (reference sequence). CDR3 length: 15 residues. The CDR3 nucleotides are TGTGCCAGCATATCTAGCGGGAATCCAGACTACGAGCAGTACTTC. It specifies CASISSGNPDYEQYF.

The CDR3 sequence is CASSGTGVYSNQPQHF. The CDR3 DNA reads as TGTGCCAGCAGCGGGACAGGGGTATATAGCAATCAGCCCCAGCATTTT. The chain recombines TRBV2 with TRBJ1-5; 10 positions match TRBD1. This CDR3 comprises 16 residues. V dropped 6 bases and J dropped 0; count of bases not matched to a gene: 5. Germline CDR1 reads SNHLY; CDR2 reads FYNNEI. The whole variable domain, filled in from reference TRBV2 and TRBJ1-5, reads EPEVTQTPSHQVTQMGQEVILRCVPISNHLYFYWYRQILGQKVEFLVSFYNNEISEKSEIFDDQFSVERPDGSNFTLKIRSTKLEDSAMYFCASSGTGVYSNQPQHFGDGTRLSIL.